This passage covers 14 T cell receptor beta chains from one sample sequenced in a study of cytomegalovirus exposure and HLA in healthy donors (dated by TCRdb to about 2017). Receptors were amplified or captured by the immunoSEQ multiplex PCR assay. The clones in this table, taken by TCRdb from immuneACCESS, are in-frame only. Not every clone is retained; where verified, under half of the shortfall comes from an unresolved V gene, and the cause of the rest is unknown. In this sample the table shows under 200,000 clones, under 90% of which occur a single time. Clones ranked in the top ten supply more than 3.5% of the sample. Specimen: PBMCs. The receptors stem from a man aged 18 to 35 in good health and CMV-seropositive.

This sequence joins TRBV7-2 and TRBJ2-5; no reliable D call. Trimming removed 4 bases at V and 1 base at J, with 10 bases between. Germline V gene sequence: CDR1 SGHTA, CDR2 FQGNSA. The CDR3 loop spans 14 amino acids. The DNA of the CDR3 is TGTGCCAGCAGCTCCCGTAGCATCCAAGAGACCCAGTACTTC. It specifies CASSSRSIQETQYF.

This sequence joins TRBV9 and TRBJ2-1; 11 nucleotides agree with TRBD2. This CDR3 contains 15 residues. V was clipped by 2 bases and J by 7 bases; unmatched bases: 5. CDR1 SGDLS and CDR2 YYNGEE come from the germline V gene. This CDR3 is CASSVGLAGTNEQFF. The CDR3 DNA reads TGTGCCAGCAGCGTTGGACTAGCGGGTACTAATGAGCAGTTCTTC.

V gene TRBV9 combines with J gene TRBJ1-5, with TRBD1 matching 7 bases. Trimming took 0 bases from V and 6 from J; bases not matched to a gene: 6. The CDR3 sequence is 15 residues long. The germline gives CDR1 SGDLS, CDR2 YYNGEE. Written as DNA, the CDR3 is TGTGCCAGCAGCGTAGAAGGGGGCGAGGGTCAGCCCCAGCATTTT. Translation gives CASSVEGGEGQPQHF.

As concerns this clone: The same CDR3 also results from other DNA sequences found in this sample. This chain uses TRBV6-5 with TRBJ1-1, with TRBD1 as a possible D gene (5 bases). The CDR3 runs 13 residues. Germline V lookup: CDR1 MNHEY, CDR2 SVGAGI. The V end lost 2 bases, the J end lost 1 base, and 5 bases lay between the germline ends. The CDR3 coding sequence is TGTGCCAGCAGTTACAGGGGGAACACTGAAGCTTTCTTT. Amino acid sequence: CASSYRGNTEAFF.

The CDR3, as DNA: TGTGCCACCAGCAGAGATGGCAGTGGCTACACCTTC. It is translated as CATSRDGSGYTF. V usage is TRBV15 and J usage is TRBJ1-2; D call uncertain. V lost 0 bases and J 7 bases, leaving 6 bases between the germline ends. CDR1 and CDR2 (germline): LNHNV, YYDKDF (reference sequence). CDR3 size: 12 residues.

The CDR3 protein is CSAGTGPYEQYF. As DNA, the CDR3 is TGCAGCGCGGGGACAGGGCCGTACGAGCAGTACTTC. The V gene is TRBV29-1, the J gene TRBJ2-7; 9 bases are shared with TRBD1. After removal of 7 bases from V and 4 bases from J, the junction contained 5 bases not matched to a gene. Germline V gene data show CDR1 as SQVTM and CDR2 as ANQGSEA. The CDR3 loop spans 12 amino acids.

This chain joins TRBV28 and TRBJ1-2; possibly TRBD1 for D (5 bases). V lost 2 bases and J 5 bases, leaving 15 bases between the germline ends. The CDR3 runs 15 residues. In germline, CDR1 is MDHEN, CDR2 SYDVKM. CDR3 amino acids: CASSLGQGRLYGYTF. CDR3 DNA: TGTGCCAGCAGTTTAGGGCAGGGTCGCCTTTATGGCTACACCTTC.

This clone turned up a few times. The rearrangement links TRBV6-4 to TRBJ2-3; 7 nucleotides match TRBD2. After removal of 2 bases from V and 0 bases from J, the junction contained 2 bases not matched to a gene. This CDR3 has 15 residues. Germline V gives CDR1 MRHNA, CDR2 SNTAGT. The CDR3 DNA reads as TGTGCCAGCAGTGACGGGAGGGCCAGCACAGATACGCAGTATTTT. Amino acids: CASSDGRASTDTQYF.

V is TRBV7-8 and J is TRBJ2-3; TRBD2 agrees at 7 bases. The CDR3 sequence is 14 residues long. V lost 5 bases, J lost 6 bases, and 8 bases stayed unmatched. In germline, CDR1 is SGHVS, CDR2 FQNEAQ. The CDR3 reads CASSHPGTTDTQYF. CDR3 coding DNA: TGTGCCAGCAGCCATCCCGGGACTACGGATACGCAGTATTTT.

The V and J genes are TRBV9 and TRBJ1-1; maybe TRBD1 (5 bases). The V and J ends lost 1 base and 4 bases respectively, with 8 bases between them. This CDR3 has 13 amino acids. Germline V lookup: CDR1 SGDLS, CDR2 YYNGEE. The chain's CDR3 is CASSVPGGTEAFF. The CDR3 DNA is TGTGCCAGCAGCGTACCCGGGGGCACTGAAGCTTTCTTT.

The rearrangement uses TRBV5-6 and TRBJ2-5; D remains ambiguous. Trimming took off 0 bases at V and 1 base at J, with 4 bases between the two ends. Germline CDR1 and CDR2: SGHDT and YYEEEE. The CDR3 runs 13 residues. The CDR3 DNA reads TGTGCCAGCAGCTTGGGACTCCAAGAGACCCAGTACTTC. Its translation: CASSLGLQETQYF.

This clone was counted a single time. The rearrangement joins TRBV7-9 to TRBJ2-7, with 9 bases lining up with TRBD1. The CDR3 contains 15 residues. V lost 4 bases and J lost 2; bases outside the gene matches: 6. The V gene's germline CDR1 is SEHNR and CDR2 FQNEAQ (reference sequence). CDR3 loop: CASSSTGGFAYEQYF. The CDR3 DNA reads TGTGCCAGCAGCTCGACAGGGGGATTTGCCTACGAGCAGTACTTC.

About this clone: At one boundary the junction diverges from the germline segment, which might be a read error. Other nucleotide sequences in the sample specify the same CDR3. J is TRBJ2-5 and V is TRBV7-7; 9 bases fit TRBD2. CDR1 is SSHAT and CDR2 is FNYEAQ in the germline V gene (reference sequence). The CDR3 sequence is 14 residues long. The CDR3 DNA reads TGTGCTAGCAGCCCGGGACTAGCCGGAGAGACCCAGTACTTC. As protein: CASSPGLAGETQYF.

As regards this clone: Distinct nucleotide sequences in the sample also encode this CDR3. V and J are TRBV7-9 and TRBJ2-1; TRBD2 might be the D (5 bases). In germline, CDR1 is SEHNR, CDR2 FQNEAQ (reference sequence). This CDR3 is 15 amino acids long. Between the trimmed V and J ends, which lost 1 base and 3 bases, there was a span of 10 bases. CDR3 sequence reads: CASSLGAGDYNEQFF. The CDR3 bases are TGTGCCAGCAGCTTAGGGGCGGGTGACTACAATGAGCAGTTCTTC.